The next 16 T cell receptor beta chains were all read from a single sample in a study of blood T cell repertoires in COVID-19. Assay used: immunoSEQ multiplex PCR; TCRdb lists only in-frame clones, some missing. The table includes about 48,000 clones, under 90% detected once. The sequenced sample was peripheral blood. The origin of the receptors is a woman aged 55-70 years with acute or convalescent COVID-19.

The rearrangement links TRBV3-1 (or the pseudogene TRBV3-2) to TRBJ2-1, with D unclear. Deletions cut 0 bases from V and 8 bases from J, with 5 bases between. Germline-derived CDR1 and CDR2 are LGHDT and YNNKEL (reference sequence). The CDR3 covers 12 residues. The CDR3 spells CASSQDSDEQFF. CDR3 bases: TGTGCCAGCAGCCAAGATTCCGATGAGCAGTTCTTC.

The rearrangement joins TRBV28 to TRBJ2-5; 8 bases fit TRBD2. Germline-derived CDR1 and CDR2 are MDHEN and SYDVKM. The CDR3 contains 15 residues. With V trimmed by 1 base and J by 5 bases, 6 bases remained unmatched. CDR3 in DNA: TGTGCCAGCAGTTTATCCGGGACTAGGATGGAGACCCAGTACTTC. It is translated as CASSLSGTRMETQYF. Full variable domain (outside the CDR3, taken from reference TRBV28 and TRBJ2-5): DVKVTQSSRYLVKRTGEKVFLECVQDMDHENMFWYRQDPGLGLRLIYFSYDVKMKEKGDIPEGYSVSREKKERFSLILESASTNQTSMYLCASSLSGTRMETQYFGPGTRLLVL.

The V gene is TRBV5-1, the J gene TRBJ2-4, with 7 bases aligning to TRBD1. V dropped 4 bases and J dropped 6; count of bases not matched to a gene: 7. The germline CDR1 and CDR2 sequences are SGHRS and YFSETQ. This CDR3 comprises 14 residues. CDR3 nucleotide sequence: TGCGCCAGCAGCATATACACAGGGGCAAACATTCAGTACTTC. Translation gives CASSIYTGANIQYF.

To note about this clone: At one end, the junction sequence differs from germline, possibly due to a read error. The chain employs TRBV6-5 and TRBJ1-4, with D possibly matching TRBD1 (6 bases). The CDR3 totals 15 residues. Germline V CDR1 and CDR2: MNHEY, SVGAGI. CDR3 nucleotides: TGTGCCAGCAGCTACTCCGGGGGGCTCAGTGAAAAACTGTTTTTT. Protein product: CASSYSGGLSEKLFF.

The genes are TRBV29-1 and TRBJ1-2; TRBD1 agrees at 8 bases. Germline lookup yields CDR1 SQVTM and CDR2 ANQGSEA. Unmatched junction bases numbered 2, after V lost 4 bases and J lost 4 bases. The CDR3 extends over 12 amino acids. The CDR3, as DNA: TGCAGCGTTGTGACAGGGGCCTATGGCTACACCTTC. Residues: CSVVTGAYGYTF.

V is TRBV16 and J is TRBJ1-1, with D hard to call. This CDR3 is built from 13 residues. The germline CDR1 and CDR2 sequences are KGHSY and FQNENV. V was clipped by 3 bases and J by 1 base, with 6 bases between them. CDR3 DNA: TGTGCCAGCAGCCAGGCAGGGAACACTGAAGCTTTCTTT. This codes for CASSQAGNTEAFF.

In DNA, the CDR3 is TGTGCCATCAGTGAGGGGGGGCAGCCCCAGCATTTT. It yields the protein CAISEGGQPQHF. V usage is TRBV10-3 and J usage is TRBJ1-5, with D maybe TRBD1 (5 bases). With 2 bases removed from V and 7 bases from J, the gap between germline ends came to 6 bases. Germline V lookup: CDR1 ENHRY, CDR2 SYGVKD. The CDR3 length is 12 residues.

This clone was found once. The chain links TRBV10-3 to TRBJ1-5; D may be TRBD1 (6 bases). Germline V CDR1 and CDR2: ENHRY, SYGVKD. V gave up 3 bases and J gave up 5 bases, with 17 bases separating them. CDR3 length equals 16 residues. The CDR3 DNA follows: TGTGCCATCAGTGAAGGCCCGACAGGTACCGATCAGCCCCAGCATTTT. It codes for CAISEGPTGTDQPQHF.

V is TRBV27 and J is TRBJ2-7; D ambiguous. With 5 bases removed from V and 3 bases from J, the gap between germline ends came to 5 bases. CDR3 length: 11 amino acids. Germline loops: CDR1 MNHEY, CDR2 SMNVEV (reference sequence). The CDR3, as DNA: TGTGCCAGCAGTCTAGGCTACGAGCAGTACTTC. Its translation is CASSLGYEQYF.

A single count supports this clone. The V call is TRBV11-2, the J call TRBJ1-1, with D hard to call. Trimming took off 0 bases at V and 5 bases at J, with 7 bases between the two ends. CDR1 and CDR2 from the germline V gene are SGHAT and FQNNGV. The CDR3 loop spans 13 amino acids. The CDR3 here is CASSLDRETEAFF. The CDR3 DNA reads as TGTGCCAGCAGCTTAGATAGGGAGACTGAAGCTTTCTTT.

In this sample, this clone turned up once. The chain is built from TRBV29-1 and TRBJ1-1, with D perhaps TRBD1 (6 bases). The CDR3 is 14 amino acids. Trimming left V 7 bases short and J 6 bases short, with 21 bases between. Looked up from germline, CDR1 is SQVTM and CDR2 is ANQGSEA. DNA for the CDR3: TGCAGCGGGGACCGACACAGGGAGGGCCCTGAAGCTTTCTTT. Its translation: CSGDRHREGPEAFF.

The chain couples TRBV7-3 to TRBJ2-1; TRBD2 matches 10 bases. V was pared by 9 bases and J by 6 bases, with 8 bases of the junction left unmatched. CDR1 SGHTA and CDR2 FQGTGA come from the germline V gene. The CDR3 spans 14 residues. The CDR3 spells CASGASGSFNEQFF. The CDR3 DNA sequence: TGTGCCAGTGGCGCTAGCGGGAGTTTCAATGAGCAGTTCTTC.

The chain combines TRBV6-2 or TRBV6-3 with TRBJ2-7; tentative D call: TRBD2 (6 bases). V shed 5 bases and J shed 6 bases, with 11 bases lying between them. Germline V gene lookup returns CDR1 MNHEY and CDR2 SVGEGT. The CDR3 covers 12 residues. The CDR3 DNA reads as TGTGCCAGCAGTAACCGGGGGTCCGAGCAGTACTTC. It is translated as CASSNRGSEQYF.

This rearrangement joins TRBV10-3 to TRBJ2-2; 8 nucleotides agree with TRBD2. Unmatched junction bases numbered 10, after V lost 3 bases and J lost 7 bases. The CDR3 totals 16 residues. Germline loops: CDR1 ENHRY, CDR2 SYGVKD. The CDR3 nucleotides read TGTGCCATCAGTGAACCGACTAGCGTCGGGCACGGGGAGCTGTTTTTT. This codes for CAISEPTSVGHGELFF.

The gene calls are TRBV5-1 and TRBJ2-3; D possibly corresponds to TRBD1 (5 bases). The V end lost 0 bases, the J end lost 4 bases, and 9 bases lay between the germline ends. CDR1 is SGHRS, CDR2 YFSETQ, per germline. This CDR3 contains 14 residues. The CDR3 region is CASSLEGVADTQYF. CDR3 DNA: TGCGCCAGCAGCTTGGAAGGGGTCGCAGATACGCAGTATTTT.

V usage is TRBV6-6 and J usage is TRBJ2-3; 7 positions match TRBD2. V lost 2 bases and J lost 5; bases outside the gene matches: 7. Germline V gene data show CDR1 as MNHNY and CDR2 as SVGAGI (reference sequence). The CDR3 has 15 residues. The CDR3 nucleotides read TGTGCCAGCAGTTACACGGCGGGAGTCCAAGATACGCAGTATTTT. Its translation: CASSYTAGVQDTQYF.